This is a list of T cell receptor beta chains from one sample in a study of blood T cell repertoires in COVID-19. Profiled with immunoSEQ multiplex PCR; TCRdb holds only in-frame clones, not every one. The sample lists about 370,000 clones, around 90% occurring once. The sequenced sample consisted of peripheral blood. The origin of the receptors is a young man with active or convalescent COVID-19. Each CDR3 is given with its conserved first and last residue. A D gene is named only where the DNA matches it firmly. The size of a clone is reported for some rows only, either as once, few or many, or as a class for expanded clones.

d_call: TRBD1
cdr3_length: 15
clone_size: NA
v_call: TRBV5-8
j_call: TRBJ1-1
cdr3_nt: TGTGCCAGCAGCCTCACAGGGGGCTGGGGGACTGAAGCTTTCTTT
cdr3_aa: CASSLTGGWGTEAFF

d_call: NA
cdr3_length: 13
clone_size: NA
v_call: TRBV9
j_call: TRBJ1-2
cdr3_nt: TGTGCCAGCAGCGTAGGCGGGTTCTATGGCTACACCTTC
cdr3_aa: CASSVGGFYGYTF

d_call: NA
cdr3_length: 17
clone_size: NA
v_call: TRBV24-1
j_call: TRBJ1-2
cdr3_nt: TGTGCCACCAAAGGGGAGGGCGGGGGGCCCCCTAACTATGGCTACACCTTC
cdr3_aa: CATKGEGGGPPNYGYTF

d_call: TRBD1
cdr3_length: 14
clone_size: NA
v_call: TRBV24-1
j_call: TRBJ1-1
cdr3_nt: TGTGCCACCAGAAAGACAGGGGAATCCACTGAAGCTTTCTTT
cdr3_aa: CATRKTGESTEAFF

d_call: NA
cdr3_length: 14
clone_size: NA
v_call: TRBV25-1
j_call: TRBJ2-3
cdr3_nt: TGTGCCAGCAGTGATTCAGGTCGCACAGATACGCAGTATTTT
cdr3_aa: CASSDSGRTDTQYF

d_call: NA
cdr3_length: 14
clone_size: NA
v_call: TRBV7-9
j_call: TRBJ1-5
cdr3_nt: TGTGCCAGCAGCTTGACAGGAGAATATCAGCCCCAGCATTTT
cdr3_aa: CASSLTGEYQPQHF

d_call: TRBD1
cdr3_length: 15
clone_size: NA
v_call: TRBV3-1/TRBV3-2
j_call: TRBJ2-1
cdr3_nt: TGTGCCAGCAGCGAGACAGGGGGGTCTTCGAATGAGCAGTTCTTC
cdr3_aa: CASSETGGSSNEQFF

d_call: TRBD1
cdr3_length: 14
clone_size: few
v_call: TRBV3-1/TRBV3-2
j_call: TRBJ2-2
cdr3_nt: TGTGCCAGCAACCGGCGACAGGGGTTCGGGGAGCTGTTTTTT
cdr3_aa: CASNRRQGFGELFF

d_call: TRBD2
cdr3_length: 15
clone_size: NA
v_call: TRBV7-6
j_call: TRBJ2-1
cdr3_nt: TGTGCCAGCAGCTTAGAGGGACTAGCATACAATGAGCAGTTCTTC
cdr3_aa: CASSLEGLAYNEQFF

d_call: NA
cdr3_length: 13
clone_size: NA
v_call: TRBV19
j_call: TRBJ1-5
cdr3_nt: TGTGCCAGTAGTCTAACAGGTAATCAGCCCCAGCATTTT
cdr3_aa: CASSLTGNQPQHF

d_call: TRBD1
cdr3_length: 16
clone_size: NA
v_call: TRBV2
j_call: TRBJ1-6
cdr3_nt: TGTGCCAGCAGGGTCCCCAGGACAGGGGGCTGGTCACCCCTCCACTTT
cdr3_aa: CASRVPRTGGWSPLHF

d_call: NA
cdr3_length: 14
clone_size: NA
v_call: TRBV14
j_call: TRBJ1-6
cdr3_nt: TGTGCCAGCGGAAGCAGGGCCTATAATTCACCCCTCCACTTT
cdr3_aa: CASGSRAYNSPLHF

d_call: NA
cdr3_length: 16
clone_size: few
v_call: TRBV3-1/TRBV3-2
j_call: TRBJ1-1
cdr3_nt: TGTGCCAGCAGCCAAGCCAGGCCGGGGATGAACACTGAAGCTTTCTTT
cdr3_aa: CASSQARPGMNTEAFF

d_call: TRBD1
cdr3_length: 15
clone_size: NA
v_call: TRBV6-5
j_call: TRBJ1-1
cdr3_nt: TGTGCCAGCAGTCTACGGGGACAGCCGAACACTGAAGCTTTCTTT
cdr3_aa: CASSLRGQPNTEAFF

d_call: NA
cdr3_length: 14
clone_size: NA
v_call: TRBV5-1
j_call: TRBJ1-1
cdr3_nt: TGCGCCAGCAGCTCGGAGGGGAGCTCAACTGAAGCTTTCTTT
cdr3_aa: CASSSEGSSTEAFF

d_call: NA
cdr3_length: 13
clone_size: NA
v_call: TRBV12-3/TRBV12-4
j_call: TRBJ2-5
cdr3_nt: TGTGCCAGCAGTTGGGACTTAGAAGAGACCCAGTACTTC
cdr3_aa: CASSWDLEETQYF

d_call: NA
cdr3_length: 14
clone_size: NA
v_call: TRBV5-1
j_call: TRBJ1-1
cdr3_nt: TGCGCCAGCAGCGGGGTTACAGGTAACACTGAAGCTTTCTTT
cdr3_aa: CASSGVTGNTEAFF

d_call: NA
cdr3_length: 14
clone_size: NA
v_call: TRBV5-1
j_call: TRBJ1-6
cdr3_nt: TGCGCCAGCAGCTTATCGACAGGAACATCACCCCTCCACTTT
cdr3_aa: CASSLSTGTSPLHF

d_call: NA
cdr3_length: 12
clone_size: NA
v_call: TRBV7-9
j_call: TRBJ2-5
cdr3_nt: TGTGCCAGCAGCGCCCGAGATGAGACCCAGTACTTC
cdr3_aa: CASSARDETQYF

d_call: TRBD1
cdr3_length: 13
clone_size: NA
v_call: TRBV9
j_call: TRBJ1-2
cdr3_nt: TGTGCCAGCACGGCGGGACAGATCGGTGTCTACACCTTC
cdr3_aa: CASTAGQIGVYTF

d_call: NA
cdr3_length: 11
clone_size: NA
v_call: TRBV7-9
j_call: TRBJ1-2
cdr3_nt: TGTGCCAGCAGCTTGACTTATGGCTACACCTTC
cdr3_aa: CASSLTYGYTF

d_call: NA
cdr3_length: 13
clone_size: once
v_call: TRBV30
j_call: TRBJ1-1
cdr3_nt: TGTGCCTGGAGTGGGACTGTGAACACTGAAGCTTTCTTT
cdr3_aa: CAWSGTVNTEAFF

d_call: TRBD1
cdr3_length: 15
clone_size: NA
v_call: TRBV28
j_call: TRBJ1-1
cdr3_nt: TGTGCCATACGGATGGCAGGGGGCAAGTACACTGAAGCTTTCTTT
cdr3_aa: CAIRMAGGKYTEAFF

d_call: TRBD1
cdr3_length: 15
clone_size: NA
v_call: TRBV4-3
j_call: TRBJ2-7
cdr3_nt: TGCGCCAGCAGCCAGGGCGGACAGGGGACCTACGAGCAGTACTTC
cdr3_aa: CASSQGGQGTYEQYF

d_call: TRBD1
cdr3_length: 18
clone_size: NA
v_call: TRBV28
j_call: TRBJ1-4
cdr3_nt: TGTGCCAGCAGTTTTGTAGGACAGGGGGCCCCGGGCCGTGAAAAACTGTTTTTT
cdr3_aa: CASSFVGQGAPGREKLFF

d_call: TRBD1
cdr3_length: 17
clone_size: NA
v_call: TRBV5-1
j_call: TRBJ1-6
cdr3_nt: TGCGCCAGCAGCTACCAAGGGACAGGTGACTATAATTCACCCCTCCACTTT
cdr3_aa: CASSYQGTGDYNSPLHF

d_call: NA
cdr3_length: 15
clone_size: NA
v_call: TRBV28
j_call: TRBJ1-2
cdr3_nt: TGTGCCAGCAGTTTCCCCGACAGGCCTAACTATGGCTACACCTTC
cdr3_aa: CASSFPDRPNYGYTF

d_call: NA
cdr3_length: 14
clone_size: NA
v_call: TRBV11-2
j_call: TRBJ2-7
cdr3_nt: TGTGCCAGCAGCTTTAGCGGTGTGGTTCGCGAGCAGTACTTC
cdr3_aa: CASSFSGVVREQYF

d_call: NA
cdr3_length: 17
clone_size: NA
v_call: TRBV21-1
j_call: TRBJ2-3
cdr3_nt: TGTGCCAGCAGCTTAAAGGGGGCTAGCGGGGGAGAAGATACGCAGTATTTT
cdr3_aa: CASSLKGASGGEDTQYF

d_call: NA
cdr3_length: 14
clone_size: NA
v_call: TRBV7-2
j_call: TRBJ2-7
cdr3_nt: TGTGCCAGCAGCTTTCCGACAGGTTCCTACGAGCAGTACTTC
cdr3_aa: CASSFPTGSYEQYF

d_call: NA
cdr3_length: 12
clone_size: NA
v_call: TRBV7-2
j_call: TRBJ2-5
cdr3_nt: TGTGCCAGCAGTCGAACAGGGGAGACCCAGTACTTC
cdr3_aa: CASSRTGETQYF

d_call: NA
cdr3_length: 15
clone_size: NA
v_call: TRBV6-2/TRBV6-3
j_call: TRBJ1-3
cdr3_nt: TGTGCCAGCAGTTACGGACGGGAGGGTGGAAACACCATATATTTT
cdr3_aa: CASSYGREGGNTIYF

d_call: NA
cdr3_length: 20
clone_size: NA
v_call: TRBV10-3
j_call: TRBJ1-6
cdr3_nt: TGTGCCATCAGTGAGTCGGGCAGGGGCATGACTTCCTCCTATAATTCACCCCTCCACTTT
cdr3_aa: CAISESGRGMTSSYNSPLHF

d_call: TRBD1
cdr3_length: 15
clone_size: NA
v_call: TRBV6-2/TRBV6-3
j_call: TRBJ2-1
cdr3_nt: TGTGCCAGCAGTTACACAGGGGGATTTGGCAATGAGCAGTTCTTC
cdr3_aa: CASSYTGGFGNEQFF

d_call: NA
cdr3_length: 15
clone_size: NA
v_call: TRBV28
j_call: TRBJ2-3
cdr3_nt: TGTGCCAGCTTAGAACCGGGACAAAGCACAGATACGCAGTATTTT
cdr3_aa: CASLEPGQSTDTQYF

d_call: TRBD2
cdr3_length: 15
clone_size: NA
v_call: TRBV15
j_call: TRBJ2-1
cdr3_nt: TGTGCCACCAGGTTAGCGGGGAGCTCCTACAATGAGCAGTTCTTC
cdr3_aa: CATRLAGSSYNEQFF

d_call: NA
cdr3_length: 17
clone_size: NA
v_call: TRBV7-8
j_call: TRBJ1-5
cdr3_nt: TGTGCCAGCAGCTTAGAATGGACAGTGGGAGGCAATCAGCCCCAGCATTTT
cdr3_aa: CASSLEWTVGGNQPQHF

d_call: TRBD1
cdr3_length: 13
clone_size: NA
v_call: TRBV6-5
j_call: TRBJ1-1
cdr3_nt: TGTGCCAGCAGTCGAACAGGGGGAACTGAAGCTTTCTTT
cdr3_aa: CASSRTGGTEAFF

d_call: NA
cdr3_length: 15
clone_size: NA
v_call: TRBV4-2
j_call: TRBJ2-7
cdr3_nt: TGTGCCAGCAGCCCAGAACGGGGGTACTTTCACGAGCAGTACTTC
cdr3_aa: CASSPERGYFHEQYF

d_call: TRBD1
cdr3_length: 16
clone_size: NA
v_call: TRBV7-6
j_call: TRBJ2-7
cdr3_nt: TGTGCCAGCAGCCCGAAACAGGGGCCTCTATCCTACGAGCAGTACTTC
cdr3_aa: CASSPKQGPLSYEQYF

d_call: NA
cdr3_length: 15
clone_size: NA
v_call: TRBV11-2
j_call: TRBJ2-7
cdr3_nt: TGTGCCAGCAAACCCATCCGACAGGCCTCCTACGAGCAGTACTTC
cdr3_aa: CASKPIRQASYEQYF

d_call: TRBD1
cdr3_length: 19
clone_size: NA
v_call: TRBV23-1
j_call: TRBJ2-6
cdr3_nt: TGCGCCAGCAGTCAATCGACAGGACAGGAAAACTCTGGGGCCAACGTCCTGACTTTC
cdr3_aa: CASSQSTGQENSGANVLTF

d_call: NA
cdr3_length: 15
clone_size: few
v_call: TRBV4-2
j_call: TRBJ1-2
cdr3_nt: TGTGCCAGCAGCCAAGTGGGGGGGGCTAACTATGGCTACACCTTC
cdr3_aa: CASSQVGGANYGYTF

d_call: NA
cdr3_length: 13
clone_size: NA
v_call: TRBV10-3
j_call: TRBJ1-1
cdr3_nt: TGTGCCATCAGTGTTGGACAGTACACTGAAGCTTTCTTT
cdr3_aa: CAISVGQYTEAFF

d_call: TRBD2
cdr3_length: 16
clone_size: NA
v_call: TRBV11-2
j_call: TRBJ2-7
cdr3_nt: TGTGCCAGCAGCTTAACGGGAGGAACAAAGGGCGACGAGCAGTACTTC
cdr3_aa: CASSLTGGTKGDEQYF

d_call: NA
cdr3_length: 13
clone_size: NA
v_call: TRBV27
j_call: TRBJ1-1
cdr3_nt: TGTGCCAGCAGTTTATCGAGCAATAGTGAAGCTTTCTTT
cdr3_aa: CASSLSSNSEAFF

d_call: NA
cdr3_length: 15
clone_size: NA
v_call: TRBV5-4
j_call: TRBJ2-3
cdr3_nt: TGTGCCAGCAGCTTGCCGGGAGTCGGAGCAGATACGCAGTATTTT
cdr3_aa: CASSLPGVGADTQYF

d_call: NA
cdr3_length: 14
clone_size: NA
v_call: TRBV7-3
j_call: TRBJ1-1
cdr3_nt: TGTGCCAGCAGCCCGGAGAATCATAATGCTGAAGCTTTCTTT
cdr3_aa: CASSPENHNAEAFF

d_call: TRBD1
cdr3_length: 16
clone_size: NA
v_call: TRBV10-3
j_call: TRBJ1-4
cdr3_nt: TGTGCCATCAGGCCGGGACAGGGGACCTCTAATGAAAAACTGTTTTTT
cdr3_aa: CAIRPGQGTSNEKLFF